This entry concerns a single T cell receptor beta chain. The germline gives CDR1 SGHVS, CDR2 FNYEAQ. Losses at the gene ends were 4 bases for V and 4 bases for J; bases not matched to a gene: 6. This CDR3 is built from 15 residues. Sequenced by immunoSEQ multiplex PCR; TCRdb stores in-frame clones only, minus some. The sample yields 57,000 or so clones, approximately 50% seen once. This entry belongs to a study of cytotoxic CD8 clonotypes in ibrutinib-treated CLL. At the level of the study: Following treatment for a median roughly 11 months, range 6 to 36, response samples were then taken.

This receptor was identified in a human donor with chronic lymphocytic leukemia. The rearrangement links TRBV7-6 to TRBJ1-4, with TRBD1 matching 7 bases. Sequenced here: PBMCs, sampled at disease progression, from a patient treated with ibrutinib. The DNA for the CDR3 is TGTGCCAGCAGCTCTACCGGGACAGTTAATGAAAAACTGTTTTTT. This encodes CASSSTGTVNEKLFF.